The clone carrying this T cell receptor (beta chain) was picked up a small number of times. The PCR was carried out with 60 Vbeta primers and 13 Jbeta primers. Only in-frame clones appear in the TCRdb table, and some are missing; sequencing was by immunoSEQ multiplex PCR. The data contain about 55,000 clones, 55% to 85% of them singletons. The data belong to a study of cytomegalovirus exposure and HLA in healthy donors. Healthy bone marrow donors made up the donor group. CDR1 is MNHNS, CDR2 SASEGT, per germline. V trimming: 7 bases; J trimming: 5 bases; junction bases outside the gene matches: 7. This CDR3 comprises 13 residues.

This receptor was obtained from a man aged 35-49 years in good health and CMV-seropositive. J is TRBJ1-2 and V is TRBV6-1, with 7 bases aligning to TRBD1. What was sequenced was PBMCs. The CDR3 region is CASTKDREYGYTF. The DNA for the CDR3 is TGTGCCAGCACCAAAGACAGGGAGTATGGCTACACCTTC.